These T cell receptor beta chains were read from a single sample in a study of neurological immune-mediated disorders. TCRdb itself ran the 5' RACE reads through MiXCR, one entry per CDR3 protein. The table has about 65,000 distinct CDR3 sequences, 3.5% to 4.5% seen once. Sequenced sample: PBMCs. The source is a man aged 50 or older with multiple sclerosis. CDR3s include the opening cysteine and the closing phenylalanine or tryptophan. D genes are given only for firm matches. Clone sizes are given selectively: once, few, many, or a class where the clone is expanded.

V gene: TRBV20-1; D gene: NA; J gene: TRBJ2-3; clone size: many; CDR3 protein: CSARDFRATDTQYF; CDR3 DNA: TGCAGTGCTAGAGATTTCAGGGCCACAGATACGCAGTATTTT
V gene: TRBV20-1; D gene: NA; J gene: TRBJ1-6; clone size: many; CDR3 protein: CSARRAGINYNSPLHF; CDR3 DNA: TGCAGTGCTCGTAGGGCAGGGATAAACTATAATTCACCCCTCCACTTT
V gene: TRBV5-1; D gene: NA; J gene: TRBJ1-6; clone size: NA; CDR3 protein: CANKVEVNSPLNF; CDR3 DNA: TGCGCCAACAAGGTAGAGGTGAATTCACCCCTCAACTTT
V gene: TRBV9; D gene: NA; J gene: TRBJ2-7; clone size: many; CDR3 protein: CASSGGGNYEQYF; CDR3 DNA: TGTGCCAGCAGCGGCGGCGGGAACTACGAGCAGTACTTC
V gene: TRBV29-1; D gene: TRBD2; J gene: TRBJ2-5; clone size: many; CDR3 protein: CSGGGAGETQYF; CDR3 DNA: TGCAGCGGCGGGGGGGCCGGCGAGACCCAGTACTTC
V gene: TRBV6-5; D gene: NA; J gene: TRBJ1-2; clone size: many; CDR3 protein: CASSYFGGGGYTF; CDR3 DNA: TGTGCCAGCAGTTACTTCGGGGGCGGTGGCTACACCTTC
V gene: TRBV12-3/TRBV12-4; D gene: NA; J gene: TRBJ2-5; clone size: many; CDR3 protein: CASSPGVETQYF; CDR3 DNA: TGTGCCAGCAGCCCCGGGGTGGAGACCCAGTACTTC
V gene: TRBV7-8; D gene: NA; J gene: TRBJ2-6; clone size: many; CDR3 protein: CASSSMTRVGANVLTF; CDR3 DNA: TGTGCCAGCAGCTCAATGACCAGGGTCGGGGCCAACGTCCTGACTTTC
V gene: TRBV20-1; D gene: NA; J gene: TRBJ1-5; clone size: many; CDR3 protein: CSARPLGAAHQPQNF; CDR3 DNA: TGCAGTGCTAGGCCTCTGGGGGCCGCTCATCAGCCCCAGAATTTT
V gene: TRBV3-1; D gene: NA; J gene: TRBJ2-1; clone size: many; CDR3 protein: CASRRRDGYNEQFF; CDR3 DNA: TGTGCCAGCAGACGCCGGGACGGTTACAATGAGCAGTTCTTC
V gene: TRBV7-9; D gene: TRBD2; J gene: TRBJ2-3; clone size: many; CDR3 protein: CASSLVPGTSGGLRGADTQYF; CDR3 DNA: TGTGCCAGCAGCTTAGTCCCCGGGACTAGCGGGGGGCTCCGCGGGGCAGATACGCAGTATTTT
V gene: TRBV20-1; D gene: TRBD1; J gene: TRBJ1-2; clone size: many; CDR3 protein: CSAGTGGVYGYTF; CDR3 DNA: TGCAGTGCTGGGACAGGGGGCGTCTATGGCTACACCTTC
V gene: TRBV2; D gene: TRBD1; J gene: TRBJ2-3; clone size: many; CDR3 protein: CASSVWTGSTDTQYF; CDR3 DNA: TGTGCCAGCAGTGTGTGGACAGGGAGCACAGATACGCAGTATTTT
V gene: TRBV20-1; D gene: NA; J gene: TRBJ2-3; clone size: NA; CDR3 protein: CSAVQGTTDTQYF; CDR3 DNA: TGCAGTGCTGTCCAGGGGACCACAGATACGCAGTATTTT
V gene: TRBV7-6; D gene: NA; J gene: TRBJ1-1; clone size: many; CDR3 protein: CASSLRDGEAFF; CDR3 DNA: TGTGCCAGCAGCTTACGGGACGGTGAAGCTTTCTTT
V gene: TRBV2; D gene: TRBD1; J gene: TRBJ2-2; clone size: many; CDR3 protein: CASSPRGTGELFF; CDR3 DNA: TGTGCCAGCAGTCCCAGGGGGACCGGGGAGCTGTTTTTT
V gene: TRBV7-9; D gene: NA; J gene: TRBJ1-6; clone size: many; CDR3 protein: CASSHRPPNSPLHF; CDR3 DNA: TGTGCCAGCAGTCACAGGCCGCCCAATTCACCCCTCCACTTT
V gene: TRBV7-9; D gene: NA; J gene: TRBJ1-1; clone size: many; CDR3 protein: CASSQQGLNTEAFF; CDR3 DNA: TGTGCCAGCAGCCAACAGGGCTTGAACACTGAAGCTTTCTTT
V gene: TRBV5-5; D gene: NA; J gene: TRBJ2-5; clone size: many; CDR3 protein: CASSLEIAQETQYF; CDR3 DNA: TGTGCCAGCAGCTTGGAAATAGCCCAAGAGACCCAGTACTTC
V gene: TRBV28; D gene: NA; J gene: TRBJ2-5; clone size: many; CDR3 protein: CATDRETGLRQETQYF; CDR3 DNA: TGTGCCACCGACAGAGAAACAGGGTTGAGACAAGAGACCCAGTACTTC
V gene: TRBV7-3; D gene: TRBD2; J gene: TRBJ2-1; clone size: many; CDR3 protein: CASSLTGTSGGAWFF; CDR3 DNA: TGTGCCAGCAGCCTCACCGGGACTAGCGGGGGGGCCTGGTTCTTC
V gene: TRBV6-5; D gene: NA; J gene: TRBJ1-1; clone size: many; CDR3 protein: CASRPSGYTEAFF; CDR3 DNA: TGTGCCAGCAGACCCTCAGGCTACACTGAAGCTTTCTTT
V gene: TRBV5-1; D gene: NA; J gene: TRBJ1-1; clone size: many; CDR3 protein: CASSVSGGGKMNTEAFF; CDR3 DNA: TGCGCCAGCAGCGTCTCGGGCGGGGGGAAAATGAACACTGAAGCTTTCTTT
V gene: TRBV5-1; D gene: NA; J gene: TRBJ2-6; clone size: many; CDR3 protein: CASKSREDSGANVLTF; CDR3 DNA: TGCGCCAGTAAATCACGAGAGGACTCTGGGGCCAACGTCCTGACTTTC
V gene: TRBV29-1; D gene: NA; J gene: TRBJ1-1; clone size: many; CDR3 protein: CSVGQLMNTEAFF; CDR3 DNA: TGCAGCGTTGGGCAGTTAATGAACACTGAAGCTTTCTTT
V gene: TRBV18; D gene: NA; J gene: TRBJ2-2; clone size: NA; CDR3 protein: CASSPIVAGELFF; CDR3 DNA: TGTGCCAGCTCTCCTATCGTGGCCGGGGAGCTGTTTTTT
V gene: TRBV7-2; D gene: NA; J gene: TRBJ2-4; clone size: many; CDR3 protein: CASSQGPGIQYF; CDR3 DNA: TGTGCCAGCAGCCAGGGGCCTGGCATTCAGTACTTC
V gene: TRBV10-3; D gene: NA; J gene: TRBJ1-2; clone size: few; CDR3 protein: CANSLGQTANYGYTF; CDR3 DNA: TGTGCCAACTCGCTGGGCCAAACCGCTAACTATGGCTACACCTTC
V gene: TRBV6-1; D gene: TRBD1; J gene: TRBJ2-1; clone size: many; CDR3 protein: CASCRDSSYNEQFF; CDR3 DNA: TGTGCCAGCTGCCGGGACAGCTCCTACAATGAGCAGTTCTTC
V gene: TRBV6-6; D gene: NA; J gene: TRBJ2-5; clone size: NA; CDR3 protein: CASSYYAGAKSTQYF; CDR3 DNA: TGTGCCAGCAGTTATTACGCAGGGGCAAAGTCGACCCAGTACTTC
V gene: TRBV4-3; D gene: NA; J gene: TRBJ2-2; clone size: many; CDR3 protein: CASSQETSYTGELFF; CDR3 DNA: TGCGCCAGCAGCCAAGAAACTAGCTACACCGGGGAGCTGTTTTTT
V gene: TRBV20-1; D gene: NA; J gene: TRBJ1-5; clone size: few; CDR3 protein: CSAREGGQLSNQPQNF; CDR3 DNA: TGCAGTGCTAGAGAGGGTGGACAGTTGTCCAATCAGCCCCAGAATTTT
V gene: TRBV20-1; D gene: NA; J gene: TRBJ2-3; clone size: many; CDR3 protein: CSAPPRGDTQYF; CDR3 DNA: TGCAGTGCTCCCCCCCGGGGAGATACGCAGTATTTT
V gene: TRBV20-1; D gene: TRBD1; J gene: TRBJ2-5; clone size: many; CDR3 protein: CSASRTGQETQYF; CDR3 DNA: TGCAGTGCTAGCCGGACAGGTCAAGAGACCCAGTACTTC
V gene: TRBV5-4; D gene: NA; J gene: TRBJ2-7; clone size: NA; CDR3 protein: CASSLQVGDSYEQYF; CDR3 DNA: TGTGCCAGCAGCTTGCAGGTGGGGGATTCCTACGAGCAGTACTTC
V gene: TRBV7-9; D gene: NA; J gene: TRBJ1-6; clone size: many; CDR3 protein: CASSLVAASNSPLHF; CDR3 DNA: TGTGCCAGCAGCTTAGTGGCAGCCAGTAATTCACCCCTCCACTTT
V gene: TRBV20-1; D gene: NA; J gene: TRBJ1-6; clone size: many; CDR3 protein: CSARDFRSGYWDSPLHF; CDR3 DNA: TGCAGTGCTAGAGATTTCAGAAGCGGGTACTGGGACTCACCCCTCCACTTT
V gene: TRBV5-1; D gene: NA; J gene: TRBJ2-7; clone size: many; CDR3 protein: CASSPGNIEQYF; CDR3 DNA: TGCGCCAGCAGCCCGGGAAACATCGAGCAGTACTTC
V gene: TRBV5-1; D gene: NA; J gene: TRBJ2-3; clone size: many; CDR3 protein: CASSLGPGAHTDTQYF; CDR3 DNA: TGCGCCAGCAGCTTGGGACCAGGGGCGCATACAGATACGCAGTATTTT
V gene: TRBV5-1; D gene: NA; J gene: TRBJ1-3; clone size: many; CDR3 protein: CASSLGTFDSGNTIYF; CDR3 DNA: TGCGCCAGCAGCTTGGGGACTTTCGATTCGGGAAACACCATATATTTT
V gene: TRBV29-1; D gene: NA; J gene: TRBJ2-1; clone size: many; CDR3 protein: CSVEGFGQFF; CDR3 DNA: TGCAGCGTTGAGGGCTTTGGGCAGTTCTTC
V gene: TRBV12-3/TRBV12-4; D gene: TRBD2; J gene: TRBJ2-1; clone size: many; CDR3 protein: CASSSAGGAYNEQFF; CDR3 DNA: TGTGCCAGCAGTTCAGCGGGGGGAGCCTACAATGAGCAGTTCTTC